This T cell receptor beta chain was identified during a study of beta chain features in type 1 diabetes. Purities over 98% were achieved in all sorted populations. In regard to this clone: What it binds is unknown.

Expressed TCRB transcripts were sequenced after all isolated RNA was converted to cDNA. Assay: immunoSEQ multiplex PCR; the TCRdb copy retains only in-frame clones and omits some. The profile shows 350,000 to 450,000 clones, roughly 14% of them singletons. Study results and limitations: The similarity of naive, central memory and Treg TCRB repertoires appeared greater among patients than among healthy donors.

CDR1 is SGHAT and CDR2 is FQNNGV in the germline V gene. The V segment lost 8 bases and the J segment 4 bases; nucleotides outside the gene matches: 7. The CDR3 runs to 14 residues. The chain couples TRBV11-2 to TRBJ2-5, with 10 bases fitting TRBD2. This receptor was taken from a man in his thirties or forties in good health. Sample: naive CD4+ T cells from blood. The CDR3 DNA is TGTGCCAGCGGATGGACTAGCGGTGGAGAGACCCAGTACTTC. It encodes CASGWTSGGETQYF. Variable domain in full (rest from reference TRBV11-2 and TRBJ2-5): EAGVAQSPRYKIIEKRQSVAFWCNPISGHATLYWYQQILGQGPKLLIQFQNNGVVDDSQLPKDRFSAERLKGVDSTLKIQPAKLEDSAVYLCASGWTSGGETQYFGPGTRLLVL.